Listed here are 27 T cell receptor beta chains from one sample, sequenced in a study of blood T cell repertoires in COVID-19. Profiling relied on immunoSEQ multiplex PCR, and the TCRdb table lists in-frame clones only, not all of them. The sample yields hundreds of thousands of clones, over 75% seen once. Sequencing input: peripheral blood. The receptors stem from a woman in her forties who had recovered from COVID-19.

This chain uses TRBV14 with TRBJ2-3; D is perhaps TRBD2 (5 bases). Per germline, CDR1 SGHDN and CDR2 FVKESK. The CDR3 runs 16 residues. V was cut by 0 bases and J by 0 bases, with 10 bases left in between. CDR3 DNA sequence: TGTGCCAGCAGCCAAGATCTTGTAGCGAGCACAGATACGCAGTATTTT. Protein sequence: CASSQDLVASTDTQYF.

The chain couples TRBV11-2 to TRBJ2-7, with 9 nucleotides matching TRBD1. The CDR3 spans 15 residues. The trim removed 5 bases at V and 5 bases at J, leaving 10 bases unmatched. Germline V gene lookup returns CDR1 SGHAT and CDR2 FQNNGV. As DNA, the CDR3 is TGTGCCAGCAGCCCAACCGGGACAGGGAACCACGAGCAGTACTTC. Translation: CASSPTGTGNHEQYF.

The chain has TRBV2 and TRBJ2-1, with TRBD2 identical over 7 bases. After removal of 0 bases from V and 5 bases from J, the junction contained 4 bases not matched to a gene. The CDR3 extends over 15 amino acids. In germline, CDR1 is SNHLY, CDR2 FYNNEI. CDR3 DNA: TGTGCCAGCAGTGAAGCATGGGACTATAACAATGAGCAGTTCTTC. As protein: CASSEAWDYNNEQFF.

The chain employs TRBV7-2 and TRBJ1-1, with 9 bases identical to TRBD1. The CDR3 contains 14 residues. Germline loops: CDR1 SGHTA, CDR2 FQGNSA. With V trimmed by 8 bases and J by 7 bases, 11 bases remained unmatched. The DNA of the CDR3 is TGTGCCAGCGCCTTACAGGGGGCGCTCGGTGAAGCTTTCTTT. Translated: CASALQGALGEAFF.

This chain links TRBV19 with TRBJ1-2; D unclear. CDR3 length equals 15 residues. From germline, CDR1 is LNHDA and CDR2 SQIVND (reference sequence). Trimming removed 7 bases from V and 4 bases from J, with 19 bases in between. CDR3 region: CASTPRDMGPYGYTF. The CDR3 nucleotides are TGTGCCAGTACCCCCCGCGACATGGGCCCCTATGGCTACACCTTC. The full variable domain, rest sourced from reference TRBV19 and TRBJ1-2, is DGGITQSPKYLFRKEGQNVTLSCEQNLNHDAMYWYRQDPGQGLRLIYYSQIVNDFQKGDIAEGYSVSREKKESFPLTVTSAQKNPTAFYLCASTPRDMGPYGYTFGSGTRLTVV.

The CDR3 nucleotides read TGTGCCAGCAGCCCGTTAGACAGGGGATACGAGCAGTACTTC. Amino acid sequence: CASSPLDRGYEQYF. The chain recombines TRBV3-1 (or the pseudogene TRBV3-2) with TRBJ2-7, with 8 bases that match TRBD1. Germline-derived CDR1 and CDR2 are LGHDT and YNNKEL (reference sequence). The CDR3 is 14 residues long. The V gene end was trimmed by 4 bases and the J gene end by 4 bases; junction bases not matched to a gene: 6.

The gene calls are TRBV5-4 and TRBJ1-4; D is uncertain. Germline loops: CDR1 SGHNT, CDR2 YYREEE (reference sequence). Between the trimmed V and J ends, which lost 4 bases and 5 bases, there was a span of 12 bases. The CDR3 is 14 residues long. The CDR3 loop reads CASSDRDSNEKLFF. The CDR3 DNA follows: TGTGCCAGCAGCGACCGAGACTCCAATGAAAAACTGTTTTTT.

The CDR3: CASSVSLPHRGGDRTLHF. CDR3 in DNA: TGTGCCAGCAGCGTATCCTTACCGCACAGGGGAGGTGATAGAACCCTCCACTTT. The chain joins TRBV11-2 to TRBJ1-6; TRBD1 matches 7 bases. CDR3 length equals 18 residues. Germline trimming cut 5 bases from V and 14 bases from J; bases unmatched to any gene: 24. Per the germline V gene, CDR1 is SGHAT and CDR2 is FQNNGV.

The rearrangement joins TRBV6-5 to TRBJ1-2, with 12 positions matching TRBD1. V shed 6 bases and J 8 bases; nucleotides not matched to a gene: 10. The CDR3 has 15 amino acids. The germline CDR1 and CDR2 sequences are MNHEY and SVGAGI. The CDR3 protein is CASRSVGQGAWGYTF. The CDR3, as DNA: TGTGCCAGCAGGAGCGTGGGACAGGGGGCATGGGGCTACACCTTC.

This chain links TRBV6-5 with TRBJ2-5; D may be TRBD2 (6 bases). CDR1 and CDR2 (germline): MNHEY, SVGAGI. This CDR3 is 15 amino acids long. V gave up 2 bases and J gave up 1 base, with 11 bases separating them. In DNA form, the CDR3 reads TGTGCCAGCAGTTACGTCCTGCGGGGCCAAGAGACCCAGTACTTC. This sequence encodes CASSYVLRGQETQYF.

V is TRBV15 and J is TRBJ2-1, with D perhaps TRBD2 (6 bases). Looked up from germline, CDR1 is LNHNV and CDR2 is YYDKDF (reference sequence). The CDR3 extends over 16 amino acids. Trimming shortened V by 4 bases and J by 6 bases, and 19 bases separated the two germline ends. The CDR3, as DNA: TGTGCCACCAGCAACCCCCCCGGCGGGAAGAGCAATGAGCAGTTCTTC. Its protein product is CATSNPPGGKSNEQFF.

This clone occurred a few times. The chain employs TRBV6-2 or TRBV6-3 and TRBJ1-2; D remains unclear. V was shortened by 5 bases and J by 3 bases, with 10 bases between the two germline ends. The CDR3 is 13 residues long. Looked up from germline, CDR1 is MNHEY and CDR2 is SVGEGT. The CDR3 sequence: CASSITDYYGYTF. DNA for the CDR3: TGTGCCAGCAGTATTACAGATTACTATGGCTACACCTTC.

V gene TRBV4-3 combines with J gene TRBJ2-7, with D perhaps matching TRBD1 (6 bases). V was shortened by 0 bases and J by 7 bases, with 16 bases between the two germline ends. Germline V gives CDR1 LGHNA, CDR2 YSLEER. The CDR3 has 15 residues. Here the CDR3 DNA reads TGCGCCAGCAGCCAAGAGTTGGTGGGGGCGCGGGAGCAGTACTTC. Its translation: CASSQELVGAREQYF.

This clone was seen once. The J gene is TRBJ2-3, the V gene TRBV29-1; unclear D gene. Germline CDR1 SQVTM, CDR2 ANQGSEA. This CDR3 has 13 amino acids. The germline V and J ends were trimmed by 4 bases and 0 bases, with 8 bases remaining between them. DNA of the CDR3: TGCAGCGTTGGGGCCACTAGCACAGATACGCAGTATTTT. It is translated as CSVGATSTDTQYF.

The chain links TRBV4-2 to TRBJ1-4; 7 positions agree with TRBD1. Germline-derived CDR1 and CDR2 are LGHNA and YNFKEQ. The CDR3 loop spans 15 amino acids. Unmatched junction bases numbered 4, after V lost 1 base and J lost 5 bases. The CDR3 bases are TGTGCCAGCAGCCAAGTGGGGACAGTAAATGAAAAACTGTTTTTT. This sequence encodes CASSQVGTVNEKLFF.

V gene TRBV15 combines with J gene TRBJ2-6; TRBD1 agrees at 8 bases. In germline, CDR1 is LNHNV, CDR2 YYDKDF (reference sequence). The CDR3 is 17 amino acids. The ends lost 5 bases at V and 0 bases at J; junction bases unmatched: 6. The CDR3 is CATSGWTGTSGANVLTF. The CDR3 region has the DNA TGTGCCACCAGCGGTTGGACAGGGACCTCTGGGGCCAACGTCCTGACTTTC.

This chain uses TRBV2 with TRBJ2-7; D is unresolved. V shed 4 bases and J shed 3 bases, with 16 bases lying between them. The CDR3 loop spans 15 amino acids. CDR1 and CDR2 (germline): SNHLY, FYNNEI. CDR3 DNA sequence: TGTGCCAGCAGTGTAACCGTCCCCCCCGGCTACGAGCAGTACTTC. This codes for CASSVTVPPGYEQYF.

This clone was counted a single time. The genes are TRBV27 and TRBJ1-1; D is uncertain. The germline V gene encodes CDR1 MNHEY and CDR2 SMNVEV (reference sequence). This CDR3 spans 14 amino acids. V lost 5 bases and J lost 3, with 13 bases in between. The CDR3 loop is CASSPHSGYTEAFF. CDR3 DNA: TGTGCCAGCAGTCCACACTCGGGGTACACTGAAGCTTTCTTT.

In nucleotides, the CDR3 is TGCGCCAGCAGCGTCCGGGACAGCTCCTACGAGCAGTACTTC. This codes for CASSVRDSSYEQYF. This sequence joins TRBV5-1 and TRBJ2-7, with 7 nucleotides matching TRBD1. This CDR3 contains 14 residues. V dropped 4 bases and J dropped 0; count of bases not matched to a gene: 4. Germline V gives CDR1 SGHRS, CDR2 YFSETQ.

CDR3 sequence: CASSVLYPSGNTIYF. The DNA for the CDR3 is TGTGCCAGCAGTGTTCTTTATCCCTCTGGAAACACCATATATTTT. This rearrangement joins TRBV28 to TRBJ1-3; no definite D call. Germline V gene lookup returns CDR1 MDHEN and CDR2 SYDVKM. The CDR3 contains 15 residues. V was trimmed by 5 bases and J by 0 bases, leaving 11 bases between them.

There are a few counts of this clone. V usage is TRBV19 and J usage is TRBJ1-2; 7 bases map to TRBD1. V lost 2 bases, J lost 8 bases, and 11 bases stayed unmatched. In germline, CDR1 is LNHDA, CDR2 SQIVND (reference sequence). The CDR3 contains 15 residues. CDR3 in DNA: TGTGCCAGTAGTATAATTTTTCGACAGGGTGGGGGCTACACCTTC. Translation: CASSIIFRQGGGYTF.

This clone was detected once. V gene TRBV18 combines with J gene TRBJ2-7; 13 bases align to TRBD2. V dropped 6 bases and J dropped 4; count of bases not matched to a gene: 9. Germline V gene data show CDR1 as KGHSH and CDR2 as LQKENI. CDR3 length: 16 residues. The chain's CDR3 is CASSPQALAGGYEQYF. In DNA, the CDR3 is TGTGCCAGCTCCCCTCAGGCACTAGCGGGAGGGTACGAGCAGTACTTC.

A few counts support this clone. The CDR3 region is CASSRPQGIYEQYF. The DNA for the CDR3 is TGTGCCAGCAGCCGCCCACAGGGAATCTACGAGCAGTACTTC. This rearrangement joins TRBV7-8 to TRBJ2-7, with a possible D match to TRBD1 (6 bases). The CDR3 is 14 residues long. CDR1 is SGHVS, CDR2 FQNEAQ, per germline. With 5 bases removed from V and 3 bases from J, the gap between germline ends came to 14 bases.

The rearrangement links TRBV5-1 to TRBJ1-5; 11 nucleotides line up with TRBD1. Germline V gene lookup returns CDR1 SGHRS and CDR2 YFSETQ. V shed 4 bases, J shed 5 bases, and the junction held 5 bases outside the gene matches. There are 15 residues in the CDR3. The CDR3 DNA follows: TGCGCCAGCAGCGGAGGGACAGGGGGGGATCAGCCCCAGCATTTT. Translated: CASSGGTGGDQPQHF.

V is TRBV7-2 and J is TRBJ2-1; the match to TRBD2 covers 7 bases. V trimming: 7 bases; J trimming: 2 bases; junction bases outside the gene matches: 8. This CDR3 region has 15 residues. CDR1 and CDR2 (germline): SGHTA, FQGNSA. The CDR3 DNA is TGTGCCAGCAATCAAGAGGGAGGGGCCTACAATGAGCAGTTCTTC. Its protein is CASNQEGGAYNEQFF. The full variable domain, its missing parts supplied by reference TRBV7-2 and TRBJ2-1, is GAGVSQSPSNKVTEKGKDVELRCDPISGHTALYWYRQSLGQGLEFLIYFQGNSAPDKSGLPSDRFSAERTGGSVSTLTIQRTQQEDSAVYLCASNQEGGAYNEQFFGPGTRLTVL.

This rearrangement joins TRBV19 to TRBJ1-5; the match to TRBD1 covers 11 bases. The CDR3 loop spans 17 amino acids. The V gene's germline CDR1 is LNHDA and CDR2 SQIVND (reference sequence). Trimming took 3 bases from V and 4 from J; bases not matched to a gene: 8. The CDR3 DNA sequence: TGTGCCAGTAGTATTGACCGGACAGGGGGCCGTAATCAGCCCCAGCATTTT. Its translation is CASSIDRTGGRNQPQHF.

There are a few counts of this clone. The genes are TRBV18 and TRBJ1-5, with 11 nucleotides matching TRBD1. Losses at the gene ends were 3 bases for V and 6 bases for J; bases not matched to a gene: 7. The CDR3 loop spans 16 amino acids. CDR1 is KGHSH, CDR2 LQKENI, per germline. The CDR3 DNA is TGTGCCAGCTCACCGGTATCCGGGACAGGGGGTCAGCCCCAGCATTTT. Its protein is CASSPVSGTGGQPQHF.